Below, 8 T cell receptor beta chains from the same sample are listed, as sequenced in a study of radiation and T cells in renal cell carcinoma. Treatment here: 15 Gy SBRT to primary tumor, nephrectomy 4 weeks later. The table came from immunoSEQ multiplex PCR; TCRdb's copy has only in-frame clones and leaves some out. The data show 15,000 to 20,000 clones, approximately 49% seen once. Material: tumor tissue, obtained from a patient whose treatment included radiotherapy and nephrectomy. All receptors derive from a woman aged 55-70 years with renal cell carcinoma.

This chain connects TRBV9 to TRBJ1-1; D possibly corresponds to TRBD1 (6 bases). The CDR3 is 15 amino acids. Germline V CDR1 and CDR2: SGDLS, YYNGEE. With 5 bases removed from V and 6 bases from J, the gap between germline ends came to 20 bases. CDR3 sequence (DNA): TGTGCCAGCAGACCCGGGGGGGCAGGGTCGTCTGAAGCTTTCTTT. It yields the protein CASRPGGAGSSEAFF.

A few counts support this clone. V and J are TRBV7-2 and TRBJ1-2; tentatively, D is TRBD1 (6 bases). Germline lookup yields CDR1 SGHTA and CDR2 FQGNSA. V dropped 2 bases and J dropped 4 bases, with 11 bases sitting between them. This CDR3 spans 14 amino acids. The CDR3 DNA is TGTGCCAGCAGCTTAAGCCCACAGGGCTATGGCTACACCTTC. It yields the protein CASSLSPQGYGYTF.

The chain combines TRBV10-1 with TRBJ2-4, with TRBD2 matching 11 bases. There are 19 residues in the CDR3. V gave up 0 bases and J gave up 0 bases; unmatched junction bases: 7. Germline CDR1 and CDR2: WNHNN and SYGVQD (reference sequence). Here the CDR3 reads CASSESVAGGNQAKNIQYF. The DNA of the CDR3 is TGCGCCAGCAGTGAGTCCGTAGCGGGGGGGAATCAAGCCAAAAACATTCAGTACTTC.

This chain links TRBV18 with TRBJ1-4; 8 bases match TRBD1. This CDR3 region has 14 residues. The germline CDR1 and CDR2 sequences are KGHSH and LQKENI. V dropped 3 bases and J dropped 6; count of bases not matched to a gene: 3. The CDR3 sequence: CASSPQGQDEKLFF. As DNA, the CDR3 is TGTGCCAGCTCACCTCAGGGACAGGATGAAAAACTGTTTTTT.

J is TRBJ2-7 and V is TRBV6-5; no definite D call. The ends were cut back, 8 bases at V and 2 bases at J, with 10 bases in the middle. Per the germline V gene, CDR1 is MNHEY and CDR2 is SVGAGI. The CDR3 is made up of 12 amino acids. Here the CDR3 DNA reads TGTGCCAGCGTTGCCACTACCTACGAGCAGTACTTC. It is translated as CASVATTYEQYF.

This clone was seen more than once but under ten times. The genes are TRBV5-1 and TRBJ2-1; the match to TRBD1 covers 7 bases. This CDR3 has 16 amino acids. V shed 1 base, J shed 7 bases, and the junction held 11 bases outside the gene matches. Germline lookup yields CDR1 SGHRS and CDR2 YFSETQ. Here the CDR3 reads CASSLFARGSSNEQFF. The CDR3 nucleotides read TGCGCCAGCAGCTTGTTCGCCAGGGGGTCCTCTAATGAGCAGTTCTTC.

This rearrangement joins TRBV5-6 to TRBJ1-5; tentative D call: TRBD1 (5 bases). The germline V gene encodes CDR1 SGHDT and CDR2 YYEEEE. The germline V and J ends were trimmed by 4 bases and 3 bases, with 8 bases remaining between them. The CDR3 length is 13 residues. CDR3 in DNA: TGTGCCAGCAGCCCGGGGCTCAATCAGCCCCAGCATTTT. This gives the protein CASSPGLNQPQHF. The full variable domain, completed using reference TRBV5-6 and TRBJ1-5, is DAGVTQSPTHLIKTRGQQVTLRCSPKSGHDTVSWYQQALGQGPQFIFQYYEEEERQRGNFPDRFSGHQFPNYSSELNVNALLLGDSALYLCASSPGLNQPQHFGDGTRLSIL.

Only a few counts were recorded for this clone. This rearrangement joins TRBV30 to TRBJ1-1, with D possibly TRBD1 on 5 matching bases. The germline V and J ends were trimmed by 0 bases and 3 bases, with 14 bases remaining between them. The germline V gene encodes CDR1 GTSNPN and CDR2 SVGIG (reference sequence). The CDR3 extends over 15 amino acids. Here the CDR3 DNA reads TGTGCCTGGAGTGTGGGGCCATATGGGGACACTGAAGCTTTCTTT. It is translated as CAWSVGPYGDTEAFF.